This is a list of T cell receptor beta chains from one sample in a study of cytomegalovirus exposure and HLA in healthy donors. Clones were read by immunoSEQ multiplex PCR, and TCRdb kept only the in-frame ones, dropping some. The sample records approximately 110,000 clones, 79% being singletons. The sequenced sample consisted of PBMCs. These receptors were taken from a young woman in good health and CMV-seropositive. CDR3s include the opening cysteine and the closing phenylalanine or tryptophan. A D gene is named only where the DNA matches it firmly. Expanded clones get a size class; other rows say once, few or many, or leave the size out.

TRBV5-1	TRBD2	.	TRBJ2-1	CASSLGLANEQFF	TGCGCCAGCAGCTTGGGACTAGCAAATGAGCAGTTCTTC
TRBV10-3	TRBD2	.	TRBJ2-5	CAINGTSGRLYQETQYF	TGTGCCATCAACGGGACTAGCGGGAGGTTGTACCAAGAGACCCAGTACTTC
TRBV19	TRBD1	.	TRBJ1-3	CASSPLTGGGNTIYF	TGTGCCAGTAGTCCTTTGACAGGGGGAGGAAACACCATATATTTT
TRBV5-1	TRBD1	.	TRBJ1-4	CASRVDRDNEKLFF	TGCGCCAGCAGAGTTGACAGGGATAATGAAAAACTGTTTTTT
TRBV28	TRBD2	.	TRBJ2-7	CASSLSQGTSGNVEQYF	TGTGCCAGCAGTTTATCTCAGGGGACTAGCGGGAATGTCGAGCAGTACTTC
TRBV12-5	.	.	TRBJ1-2	CASGLAPGFDGYTF	TGTGCTAGTGGTTTGGCCCCAGGGTTTGATGGCTACACCTTC
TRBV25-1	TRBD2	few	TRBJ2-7	CASRTGLEVSYEQYF	TGTGCCAGCAGGACCGGACTAGAAGTCTCCTACGAGCAGTACTTC
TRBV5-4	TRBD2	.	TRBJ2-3	CASSSGLDADTQYF	TGTGCCAGCAGCTCCGGACTAGACGCGGATACGCAGTATTTT
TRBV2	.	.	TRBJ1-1	CASSPDPGRIAFF	TGTGCCAGCAGCCCCGACCCCGGGAGGATCGCTTTCTTT
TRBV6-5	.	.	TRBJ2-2	CALRDTNTGELFF	TGTGCCCTCCGGGACACCAACACCGGGGAGCTGTTTTTT
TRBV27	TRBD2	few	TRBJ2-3	CASQELAGEVARTDTQYF	TGTGCCTCTCAGGAACTAGCGGGAGAGGTAGCCCGCACAGATACGCAGTATTTT
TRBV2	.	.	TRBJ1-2	CASSEALRKGPFYGYTF	TGTGCCAGCAGTGAAGCGCTTAGGAAGGGGCCCTTCTATGGCTACACCTTC
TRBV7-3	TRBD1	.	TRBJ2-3	CASSEGQAPGFQYF	TGTGCCAGCAGCGAGGGACAGGCCCCCGGGTTCCAGTATTTT
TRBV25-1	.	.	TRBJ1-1	CASSEPGLEGTEAFF	TGTGCCAGCAGTGAGCCGGGTCTTGAGGGCACTGAAGCTTTCTTT
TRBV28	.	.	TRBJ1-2	CASSFSLLYRAGYGYTF	TGTGCCAGCAGTTTCAGTCTTCTGTACAGGGCGGGCTATGGCTACACCTTC
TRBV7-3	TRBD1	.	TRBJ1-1	CASSRQGVDTEAFF	TGTGCCAGCAGCCGACAGGGGGTTGACACTGAAGCTTTCTTT
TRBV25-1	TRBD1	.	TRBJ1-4	CASSEYLQGFNERLFF	TGTGCCAGCAGTGAATATCTACAGGGGTTTAATGAAAGACTGTTTTTT
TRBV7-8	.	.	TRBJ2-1	CASSLDRNNEQFF	TGTGCCAGCAGCTTAGACAGAAACAATGAGCAGTTCTTC
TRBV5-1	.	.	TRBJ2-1	CASRRWEAVREQFF	TGCGCCAGCAGACGGTGGGAGGCGGTTAGGGAGCAGTTCTTC
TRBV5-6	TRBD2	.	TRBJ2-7	CASSREAGFTYEQYF	TGTGCCAGCAGCCGGGAGGCGGGTTTTACCTACGAGCAGTACTTC
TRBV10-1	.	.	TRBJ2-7	CASSHAPSQGEQYF	TGCGCCAGCAGCCACGCTCCATCCCAGGGCGAGCAGTACTTC
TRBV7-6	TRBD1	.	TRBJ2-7	CASSLGTGGSSYEQYF	TGTGCCAGCAGCTTAGGAACAGGGGGGAGCTCCTACGAGCAGTACTTC
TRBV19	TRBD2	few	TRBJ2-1	CASSPGRGSSYNEQFF	TGTGCCAGTAGTCCGGGGCGCGGGAGCTCCTACAATGAGCAGTTCTTC
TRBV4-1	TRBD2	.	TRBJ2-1	CASSQDRDYTYNEQFF	TGCGCCAGCAGCCAAGACCGGGACTACACCTACAATGAGCAGTTCTTC
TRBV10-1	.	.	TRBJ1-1	CASSEQVGENTEAFF	TGCGCCAGCAGTGAGCAGGTGGGAGAGAACACTGAAGCTTTCTTT
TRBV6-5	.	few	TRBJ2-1	CASSYSLLALNEQFF	TGTGCCAGCAGTTACTCTCTCCTAGCGCTCAATGAGCAGTTCTTC
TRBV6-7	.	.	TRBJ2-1	CASSYSGTPRGFGEQFF	TGTGCCAGCAGTTACTCTGGGACCCCCCGGGGGTTTGGTGAGCAGTTCTTC
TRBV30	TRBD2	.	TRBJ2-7	CAWTGGVRTSGKQYF	TGTGCCTGGACGGGGGGGGTAAGGACTAGCGGGAAGCAGTACTTC
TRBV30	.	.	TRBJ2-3	CAWEHLSSTDTQYF	TGTGCCTGGGAGCACCTATCTAGCACAGATACGCAGTATTTT
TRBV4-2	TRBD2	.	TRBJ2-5	CASSQGVAGIQETQYF	TGTGCCAGCAGCCAAGGGGTAGCGGGGATACAAGAGACCCAGTACTTC
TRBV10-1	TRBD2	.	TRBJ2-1	CASGSGTSGYNEQFF	TGCGCCAGCGGTTCCGGGACTAGCGGCTACAATGAGCAGTTCTTC
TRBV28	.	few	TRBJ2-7	CASSYAGVHEQYF	TGTGCCAGCAGTTATGCCGGAGTCCACGAGCAGTACTTC
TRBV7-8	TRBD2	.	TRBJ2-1	CVSSLRPRLAPYNEQFF	TGTGTCAGCAGCCTGCGCCCAAGACTAGCGCCGTACAATGAGCAGTTCTTC
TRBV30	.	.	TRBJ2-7	CAWSVPFPTGVYEQYF	TGTGCCTGGAGTGTCCCATTCCCCACAGGAGTGTACGAGCAGTACTTC
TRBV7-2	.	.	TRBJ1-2	CASSRGVGGYGYTF	TGTGCCAGCAGCCGGGGTGTAGGGGGCTATGGCTACACCTTC
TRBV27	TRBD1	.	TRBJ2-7	CASSPSGTGTYEQYF	TGTGCCAGCAGTCCCTCCGGGACAGGGACCTACGAGCAGTACTTC
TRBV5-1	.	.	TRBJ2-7	CASSLALKNTYEQYF	TGCGCCAGCAGTTTGGCCTTGAAAAACACCTACGAGCAGTACTTC
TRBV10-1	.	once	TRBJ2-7	CASSEMDSTWNPQYF	TGCGCCAGCAGTGAGATGGACAGTACGTGGAATCCGCAGTACTTC
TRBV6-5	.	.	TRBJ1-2	CASSGGGAYGYTF	TGTGCCAGCAGTGGAGGGGGGGCCTATGGCTACACCTTC
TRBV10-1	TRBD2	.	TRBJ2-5	CASSESGGLAVQETQYF	TGCGCCAGCAGTGAGTCGGGGGGACTAGCGGTACAAGAGACCCAGTACTTC
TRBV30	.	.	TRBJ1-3	CAWSVRTSGNTIYF	TGTGCCTGGAGCGTCAGGACATCGGGAAACACCATATATTTT
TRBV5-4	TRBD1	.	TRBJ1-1	CASSSPRGRFEAFF	TGTGCCAGCAGCTCTCCCAGGGGGCGGTTTGAAGCTTTCTTT
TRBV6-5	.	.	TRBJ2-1	CASSYSNRHLNEQFF	TGTGCCAGCAGTTACTCGAACAGGCACCTCAATGAGCAGTTCTTC
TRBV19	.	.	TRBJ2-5	CASSTEGSETQYF	TGTGCCAGTAGTACGGAGGGCTCAGAGACCCAGTACTTC
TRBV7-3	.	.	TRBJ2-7	CASSPGGGGSYEQYF	TGTGCCAGCAGCCCGGGGGGCGGAGGCTCCTACGAGCAGTACTTC
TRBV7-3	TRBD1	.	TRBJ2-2	CASAGQGNTGELFF	TGTGCCAGTGCGGGACAGGGTAACACCGGGGAGCTGTTTTTT
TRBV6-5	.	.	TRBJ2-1	CASSYGTSNEQFF	TGTGCCAGCAGTTACGGCACCAGCAATGAGCAGTTCTTC
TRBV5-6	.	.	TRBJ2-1	CASSPSWFGGVMYEQFF	TGTGCCAGCAGCCCCTCCTGGTTCGGGGGAGTGATGTATGAGCAGTTCTTC
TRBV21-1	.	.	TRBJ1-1	CASILRPGQGAMNTEAFF	TGTGCCAGCATCCTCCGTCCGGGACAGGGGGCTATGAACACTGAAGCTTTCTTT
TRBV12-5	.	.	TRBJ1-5	CASGLVHNQPQHF	TGTGCTAGTGGTTTGGTACATAATCAGCCCCAGCATTTT
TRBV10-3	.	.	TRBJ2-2	CAISAARGLDTGELFF	TGTGCCATCAGTGCAGCCAGGGGATTGGACACCGGGGAGCTGTTTTTT
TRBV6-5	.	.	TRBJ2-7	CASSYPEEGEQYF	TGTGCCAGCAGTTACCCGGAAGAGGGCGAGCAGTACTTC
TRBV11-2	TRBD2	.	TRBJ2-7	CASSLSGTTQYF	TGTGCCAGCAGCTTAAGTGGGACTACTCAGTACTTC
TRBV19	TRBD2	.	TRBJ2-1	CASSSSSGSYNEQFF	TGTGCCAGTAGTTCCTCTAGCGGCTCCTACAATGAGCAGTTCTTC
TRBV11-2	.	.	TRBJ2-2	CASSLGRRARTGELFF	TGTGCCAGCAGCTTAGGGCGGAGGGCCCGCACCGGGGAGCTGTTTTTT
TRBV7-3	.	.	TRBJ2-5	CASSLGRARETQYF	TGTGCCAGCAGCCTGGGCAGGGCCAGGGAGACCCAGTACTTC
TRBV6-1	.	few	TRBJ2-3	CASPAQGTDTQYF	TGTGCCAGCCCCGCGCAGGGCACAGATACGCAGTATTTT
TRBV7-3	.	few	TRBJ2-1	CASSLGANNEQFF	TGTGCCAGCAGCTTAGGGGCGAACAATGAGCAGTTCTTC
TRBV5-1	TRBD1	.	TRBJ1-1	CASSRGTGNTEAFF	TGCGCCAGCAGCCGTGGGACAGGGAACACTGAAGCTTTCTTT